A single sample gave rise to the 12 T cell receptor beta chains below, sequenced in a study of cytomegalovirus exposure and HLA in healthy donors. The PCR employed 60 Vbeta primers together with 13 Jbeta primers. Produced via immunoSEQ multiplex PCR; TCRdb's table is partial and in-frame only. The sample has 150,000 to 200,000 clones. Sequencing input: PBMCs. These receptors all come from a man aged 30 to 39 in good health and CMV-seronegative.

This chain links TRBV29-1 with TRBJ1-2; possibly TRBD1 for D (5 bases). V was clipped by 4 bases and J by 4 bases, with 10 bases between them. The CDR3 totals 12 residues. Germline lookup yields CDR1 SQVTM and CDR2 ANQGSEA. CDR3 nucleotides: TGCAGCGTTGCGGGGGGAATCTATGGCTACACCTTC. This encodes CSVAGGIYGYTF.

The CDR3 bases are TGTGCCAGCAGCCCTACGGTAGGGGGGGGCACAGATACGCAGTATTTT. This codes for CASSPTVGGGTDTQYF. The chain combines TRBV2 with TRBJ2-3, with TRBD2 as a possible D gene (7 bases). The length of the CDR3 is 16 residues. With 6 bases removed from V and 1 base from J, the gap between germline ends came to 17 bases. Germline CDR1 is SNHLY and CDR2 is FYNNEI. The complete variable domain, with remaining parts taken from reference TRBV2 and TRBJ2-3, reads EPEVTQTPSHQVTQMGQEVILRCVPISNHLYFYWYRQILGQKVEFLVSFYNNEISEKSEIFDDQFSVERPDGSNFTLKIRSTKLEDSAMYFCASSPTVGGGTDTQYFGPGTRLTVL.

As DNA, the CDR3 is TGTGCCAGCAGTCTTCAGGGTGAAGGCTATGGCTACACCTTC. Its translation is CASSLQGEGYGYTF. The genes are TRBV27 and TRBJ1-2; tentatively, D is TRBD1 (5 bases). V was clipped by 5 bases and J by 4 bases, with 14 bases between them. Germline-derived CDR1 and CDR2 are MNHEY and SMNVEV (reference sequence). The CDR3 is 14 amino acids.

This chain connects TRBV29-1 to TRBJ2-3; TRBD2 matches at 12 bases. After removal of 6 bases from V and 0 bases from J, the junction contained 4 bases not matched to a gene. This CDR3 comprises 15 residues. CDR1 is SQVTM and CDR2 is ANQGSEA in the germline V gene. The CDR3 DNA reads TGCAGCGTCATACTAGCGGGGGGTAGCACAGATACGCAGTATTTT. Amino acids: CSVILAGGSTDTQYF.

The rearrangement uses TRBV6-1 and TRBJ1-5; 7 bases map to TRBD1. CDR3 length: 15 residues. Germline lookup yields CDR1 MNHNS and CDR2 SASEGT. With 5 bases clipped from V and 5 bases from J, the junction kept 9 bases outside the gene matches. CDR3 protein: CASSFDRDPYQPQHF. In nucleotides, the CDR3 is TGTGCCAGCAGTTTCGACAGGGACCCATATCAGCCCCAGCATTTT.

The gene calls are TRBV7-9 and TRBJ2-5; 10 bases are a match to TRBD1. The J call is doubtful: the DNA matches TRBJ2-7 better. CDR3 length equals 12 residues. Germline V gene data show CDR1 as SEHNR and CDR2 as FQNEAQ (reference sequence). CDR3 protein: CASSRDRGEQYF. The CDR3 DNA is TGTGCCAGCAGCCGGGACAGGGGCGAGCAGTACTTC.

The chain links TRBV4-3 to TRBJ2-1, with TRBD2 identical over 10 bases. V gave up 2 bases and J gave up 7 bases; unmatched junction bases: 5. Germline V gene sequence: CDR1 LGHNA, CDR2 YSLEER. This CDR3 spans 15 amino acids. As DNA, the CDR3 is TGCGCCAGCAGCCAACGGACTAGCGGAGGGAATGAGCAGTTCTTC. As protein: CASSQRTSGGNEQFF.

The rearrangement links TRBV19 to TRBJ1-1; D perhaps matches TRBD1 (5 bases). Germline CDR1 LNHDA, CDR2 SQIVND (reference sequence). The CDR3 has 13 residues. Trimming pared 3 bases from V and 1 base from J, leaving 6 bases between. CDR3 sequence (DNA): TGTGCCAGTAGTATGGGGCAGAACACTGAAGCTTTCTTT. Protein product: CASSMGQNTEAFF.

The chain recombines TRBV7-9 with TRBJ2-2; possible D gene TRBD2, 6 bases. Germline V gene data show CDR1 as SEHNR and CDR2 as FQNEAQ (reference sequence). The CDR3 loop spans 15 amino acids. With 1 base removed from V and 0 bases from J, the gap between germline ends came to 6 bases. In DNA, the CDR3 is TGTGCCAGCAGCTTAGGACTAGCGAACACCGGGGAGCTGTTTTTT. Its protein product is CASSLGLANTGELFF.

The V call is TRBV7-9, the J call TRBJ2-5; D gene uncertain. Trimming took 1 base from V and 5 from J, leaving 5 bases between them. Germline lookup yields CDR1 SEHNR and CDR2 FQNEAQ (reference sequence). This CDR3 has 12 residues. The CDR3 spells CASSLVGETQYF. The CDR3 DNA reads as TGTGCCAGCAGCTTAGTCGGGGAGACCCAGTACTTC.

The rearrangement links TRBV4-3 to TRBJ1-2; 10 bases are a match to TRBD1. V gave up 4 bases and J gave up 4 bases; unmatched junction bases: 3. The germline V gene has CDR1 LGHNA and CDR2 YSLEER. CDR3 length: 14 residues. The CDR3 here is CASSRTGGVYGYTF. The CDR3 DNA sequence: TGCGCCAGCAGCCGGACAGGGGGTGTCTATGGCTACACCTTC.

The chain uses TRBV11-3 and TRBJ1-6; 7 bases map to TRBD1. The V gene's germline CDR1 is SGHNT and CDR2 YENEEA. Losses at the gene ends were 7 bases for V and 7 bases for J; bases not matched to a gene: 7. The CDR3 has 14 amino acids. The CDR3 loop reads CASNIRDSNSPLHF. For the CDR3, the DNA is TGTGCCAGCAATATCCGGGACAGCAATTCACCCCTCCACTTT.